A selection of T cell receptor beta chains follows, all from one sample in a study of monozygotic twins with inflammatory bowel disease. TCRdb reprocessed the 5' RACE reads and stores each CDR3 protein as one record, lacking DNA. This listing includes about 160,000 distinct CDR3 sequences. The sequenced material came from blood. The receptors here all came from a human donor with ulcerative colitis or Crohn's disease, or a healthy co-twin of an affected twin (not recorded which). CDR3s include the opening cysteine and the closing phenylalanine or tryptophan. The order of the fields is J gene, V gene, CDR3 protein.

TRBJ1-1 | TRBV20-1 | CSAERTGDTEAFF
TRBJ1-2 | TRBV18 | CASSPSTGGGYTF
TRBJ2-3 | TRBV4-2 | CASSQDWTSGRADTQYF
TRBJ2-1 | TRBV5-1 | CASSSRLGEANEQFF
TRBJ2-7 | TRBV20-1 | CSASTSGTAEQYF
TRBJ2-2 | TRBV19 | CASSPWTDDTGELFF
TRBJ2-5 | TRBV5-1 | CASSLDGQQETQYF
TRBJ2-1 | TRBV7-9 | CASSLAGSAYNEQFF
TRBJ1-5 | TRBV12-3/TRBV12-4 | CASGFSLNQPQHF
TRBJ2-2 | TRBV6-1 | CASSIVWAGELFF
TRBJ1-3 | TRBV2 | CASRTTGNTIYF
TRBJ2-1 | TRBV7-9 | CASSVTSGSVGNEQFF
TRBJ2-5 | TRBV12-3/TRBV12-4 | CASSSGPGETQYF
TRBJ2-7 | TRBV5-1 | CASRNFAGADEQYF
TRBJ1-6 | TRBV29-1 | CSATDTLNSPLHF
TRBJ1-5 | TRBV28 | CASSRYSSRQPQHF
TRBJ1-1 | TRBV21-1 | CASSKEPGWGNTEAFF
TRBJ2-3 | TRBV12-3/TRBV12-4 | CASSLASTSTQYF
TRBJ2-1 | TRBV12-3/TRBV12-4 | CASRLTGSTYNEQFF
TRBJ2-7 | TRBV5-4 | CASSADIGAYEQYF
TRBJ2-7 | TRBV7-2 | CASSPGGAYEQYF
TRBJ1-4 | TRBV5-1 | CASSLGQNEKLFF
TRBJ1-5 | TRBV7-9 | CASSRGQGDQPQHF
TRBJ2-3 | TRBV2 | CASSLSGLLRSDTQYF
TRBJ2-7 | TRBV5-1 | CASSQGGGPHYEQYF
TRBJ2-7 | TRBV9 | CASSLDDAYEQYF
TRBJ2-7 | TRBV5-1 | CASSLESLNEQYF
TRBJ2-7 | TRBV9 | CASSVGQGTYEQYF
TRBJ2-1 | TRBV7-9 | CASSPHMVSSSYIEQFF
TRBJ2-7 | TRBV28 | CAIQDRVGEQYF
TRBJ2-3 | TRBV7-9 | CASTWDSGTDTQYF
TRBJ2-7 | TRBV5-6 | CASSLGSGEYSYEQYF
TRBJ1-1 | TRBV20-1 | CSAPADMNTEAFF
TRBJ2-7 | TRBV20-1 | CSARAPTATPHEQYF
TRBJ2-1 | TRBV29-1 | CSVLWDRSFDEQFF
TRBJ2-3 | TRBV3-1 | CASSQDPITGGGTDTQYF
TRBJ2-1 | TRBV3-1 | CASSPGLGEGNEQFF
TRBJ1-1 | TRBV12-3/TRBV12-4 | CASSRLTANTDAFF
TRBJ2-7 | TRBV18 | CASSPGQGSEQYF
TRBJ2-7 | TRBV20-1 | CSASSGLINYEQYF
TRBJ2-3 | TRBV12-3/TRBV12-4 | CASSFGSGASGDTQYF
TRBJ2-1 | TRBV5-6 | CASSLSGRAPNEQFF
TRBJ2-7 | TRBV5-1 | CASSQSFGLAGVNSYEQYF
TRBJ1-6 | TRBV20-1 | CSASLGTVDSPLHF
TRBJ2-1 | TRBV18 | CASSPPSGGAAEQFF
TRBJ2-5 | TRBV29-1 | CSVAPSLGFGQTQYF
TRBJ2-5 | TRBV20-1 | CSARVVSGEGETQYF
TRBJ1-1 | TRBV20-1 | CSALAGGASTEAFF
TRBJ2-5 | TRBV15 | CATSRALGGETQYF
TRBJ2-6 | TRBV5-6 | CASSLAGVSLSGANVLTF
TRBJ2-1 | TRBV7-2 | CASSYRDSPYNEQFF
TRBJ2-5 | TRBV9 | CASSRQVAGETQYF
TRBJ1-5 | TRBV5-6 | CASSIWSAGSYSNQPQHF
TRBJ2-5 | TRBV29-1 | CSVETPGETQYF